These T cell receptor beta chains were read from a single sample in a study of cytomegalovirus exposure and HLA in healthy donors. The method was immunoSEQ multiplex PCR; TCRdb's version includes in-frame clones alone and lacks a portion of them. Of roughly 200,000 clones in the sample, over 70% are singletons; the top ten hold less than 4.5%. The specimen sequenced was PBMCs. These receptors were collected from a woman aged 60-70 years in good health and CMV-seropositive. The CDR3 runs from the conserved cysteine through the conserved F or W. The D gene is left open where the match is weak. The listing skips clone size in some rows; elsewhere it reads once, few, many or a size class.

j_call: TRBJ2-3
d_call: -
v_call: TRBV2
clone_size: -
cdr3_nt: TGTGCCAGCAGGCTAGCCCACAGCACAGATACGCAGTATTTT
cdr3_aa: CASRLAHSTDTQYF

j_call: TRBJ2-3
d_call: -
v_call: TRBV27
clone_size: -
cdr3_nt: TGTGCCAGCAGCAAAGGGGGTTCAGATACGCAGTATTTT
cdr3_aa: CASSKGGSDTQYF

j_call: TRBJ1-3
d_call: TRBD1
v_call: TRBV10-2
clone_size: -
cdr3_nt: TGCGCCAGCAGTCGGACAGGGCGTTCCGGAAACACCATATATTTT
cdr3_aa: CASSRTGRSGNTIYF

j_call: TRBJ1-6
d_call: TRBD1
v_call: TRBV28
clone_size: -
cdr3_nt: TGTGCCAGCAGTCCGACAGGGGGAGGATCCTATAATTCACCCCTCCACTTT
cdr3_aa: CASSPTGGGSYNSPLHF

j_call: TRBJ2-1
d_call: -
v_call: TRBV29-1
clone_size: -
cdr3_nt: TGCAGCTGCGGGGTAGGGGGAGGGTATTACAATGAGCAGTTCTTC
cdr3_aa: CSCGVGGGYYNEQFF

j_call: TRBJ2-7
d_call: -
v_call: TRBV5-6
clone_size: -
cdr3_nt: TGTGCCAGCAGCTTGGGGGTGGACTACGAGCAGTACTTC
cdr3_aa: CASSLGVDYEQYF

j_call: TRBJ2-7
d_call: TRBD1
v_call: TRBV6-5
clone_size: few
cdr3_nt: TGTGCCAGCACCACCGGGACAGGGACCGAGCAGTACTTC
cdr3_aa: CASTTGTGTEQYF

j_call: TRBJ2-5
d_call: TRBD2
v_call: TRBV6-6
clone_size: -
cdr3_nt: TGTGCCAGCAGTCCCGGACTAGCGGGAGTAGAGACCCAGTACTTC
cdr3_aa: CASSPGLAGVETQYF

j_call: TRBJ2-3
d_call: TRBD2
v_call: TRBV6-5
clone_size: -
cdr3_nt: TGTGCCAGCAGCTACGGGACTAGCGGGAGGGATGATACGCAGTATTTT
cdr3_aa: CASSYGTSGRDDTQYF

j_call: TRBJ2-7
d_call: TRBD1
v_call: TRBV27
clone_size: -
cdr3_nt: TGTGCCAGCGCTACCCGGACAGGCTATGCCCGTGAGCAGTACTTC
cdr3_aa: CASATRTGYAREQYF

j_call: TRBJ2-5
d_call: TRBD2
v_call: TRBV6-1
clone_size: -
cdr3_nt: TGTGCCAGCAGTGCGCCGGGACTAGCGGGGGGGCGGGAGACCCAGTACTTC
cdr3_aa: CASSAPGLAGGRETQYF

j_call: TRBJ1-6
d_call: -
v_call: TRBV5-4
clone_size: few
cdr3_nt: TGTGCCAGCAGCCCAGGACAGCCCCAATATAATTCACCCCTCCACTTT
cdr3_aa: CASSPGQPQYNSPLHF

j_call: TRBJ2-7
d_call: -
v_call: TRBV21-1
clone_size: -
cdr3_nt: TGTGCCAGCAGCACCGGGACTTGGGTCTACGAGCAGTACTTC
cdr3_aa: CASSTGTWVYEQYF

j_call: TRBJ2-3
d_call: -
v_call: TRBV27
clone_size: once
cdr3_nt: TGTGCCAGCAGTTTACAGGCAGTAAGCACAGATACGCAGTATTTT
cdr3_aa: CASSLQAVSTDTQYF

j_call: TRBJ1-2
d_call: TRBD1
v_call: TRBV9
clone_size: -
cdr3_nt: TGTGCCAGCAGCCCCCAAGGGGGCTCGGGCTACACCTTC
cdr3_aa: CASSPQGGSGYTF

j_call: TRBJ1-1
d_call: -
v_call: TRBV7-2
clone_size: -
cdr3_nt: TGTGCCAGCAGCTTTGGGACATTAGAAGCTTTCTTT
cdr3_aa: CASSFGTLEAFF

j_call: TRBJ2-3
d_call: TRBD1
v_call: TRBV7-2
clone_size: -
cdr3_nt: TGTGCCAGCAGCACGGACAGGGGTGGATATACGCAGTATTTT
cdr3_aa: CASSTDRGGYTQYF

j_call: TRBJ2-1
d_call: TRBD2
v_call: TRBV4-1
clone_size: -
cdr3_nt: TGCGCCAGCAGCCCAGTCGGGGGGGACAATGAGCAGTTCTTC
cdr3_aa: CASSPVGGDNEQFF

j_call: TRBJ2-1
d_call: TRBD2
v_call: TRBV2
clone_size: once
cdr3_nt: TGTGCCAGCTGGGGACTAGCGGGCTACAATGAGCAGTTCTTC
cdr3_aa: CASWGLAGYNEQFF

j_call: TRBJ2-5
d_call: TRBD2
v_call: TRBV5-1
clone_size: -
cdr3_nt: TGCGCCAGCAGCGGGGGGGAAGGTGAGGAGACCCAGTACTTC
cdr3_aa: CASSGGEGEETQYF

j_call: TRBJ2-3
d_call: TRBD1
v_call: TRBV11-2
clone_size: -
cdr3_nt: TGTGCCAGCAGCTCGGGACAGGGAGCAGATACGCAGTATTTT
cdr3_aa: CASSSGQGADTQYF

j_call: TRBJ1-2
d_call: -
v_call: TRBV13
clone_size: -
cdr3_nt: TGTGCCAGCAGCTTAGGCCGTGTGGGGGCGCGGGTCGGTGGCTACACCTTC
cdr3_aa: CASSLGRVGARVGGYTF

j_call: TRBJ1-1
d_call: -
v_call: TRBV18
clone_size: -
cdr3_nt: TGTGCCAGCTCACCCGGTATCAACACTGAAGCTTTCTTT
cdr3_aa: CASSPGINTEAFF

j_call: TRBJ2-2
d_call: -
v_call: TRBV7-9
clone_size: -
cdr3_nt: TGTGCCAGCAGCTTACGGGGGACCGGGGAGCTGTTTTTT
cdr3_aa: CASSLRGTGELFF

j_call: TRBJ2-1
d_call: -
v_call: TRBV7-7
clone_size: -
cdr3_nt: TGTGCCAGCAGCCCGGGAGTTAGCGGCGTGCAGTTCTTC
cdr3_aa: CASSPGVSGVQFF

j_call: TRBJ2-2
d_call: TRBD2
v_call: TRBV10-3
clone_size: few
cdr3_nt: TGTGCCATCACTAGGACTAGCGGGGGGGCCAACACCGGGGAGCTGTTTTTT
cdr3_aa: CAITRTSGGANTGELFF

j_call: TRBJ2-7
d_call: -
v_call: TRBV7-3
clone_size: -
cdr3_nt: TGTGCCAGCAGCCTACGTCTGGGGGCGAGCTACGAGCAGTACTTC
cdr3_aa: CASSLRLGASYEQYF

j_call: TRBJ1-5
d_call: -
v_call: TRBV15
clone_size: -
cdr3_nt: TGTGCCACCAGCAGAGTTACTACCCCCAATCAGCCCCAGCATTTT
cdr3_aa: CATSRVTTPNQPQHF

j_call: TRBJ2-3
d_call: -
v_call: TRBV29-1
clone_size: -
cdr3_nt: TGCAGCGTTGAAACAGGGCGTACGCAGTATTTT
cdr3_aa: CSVETGRTQYF

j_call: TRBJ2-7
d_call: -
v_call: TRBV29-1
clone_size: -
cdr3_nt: TGCAGCGCCGGTGGGGGCTCCTCTTCCTACGAGCAGTACTTC
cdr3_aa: CSAGGGSSSYEQYF

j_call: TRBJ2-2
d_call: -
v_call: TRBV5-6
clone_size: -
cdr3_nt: TGTGCCAGCAGCTTGGTAGGACAACATAACACCGGGGAGCTGTTTTTT
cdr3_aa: CASSLVGQHNTGELFF

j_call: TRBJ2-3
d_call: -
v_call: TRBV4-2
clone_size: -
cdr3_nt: TGTGCCAGCAGCCAAGATTGGTCTATACAGGGAACAGATACGCAGTATTTT
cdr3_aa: CASSQDWSIQGTDTQYF

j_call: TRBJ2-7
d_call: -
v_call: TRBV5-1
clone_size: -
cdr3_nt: TGCGCCAGCAGCTTGGATGAGGGTTACGAGCAGTACTTC
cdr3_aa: CASSLDEGYEQYF

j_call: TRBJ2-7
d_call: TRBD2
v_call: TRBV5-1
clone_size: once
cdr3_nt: TGCGCCAGCAGCTCGTCCTCCCCGACTAGCGGGACTCCCGGCGAGCAGTACTTC
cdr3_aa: CASSSSSPTSGTPGEQYF

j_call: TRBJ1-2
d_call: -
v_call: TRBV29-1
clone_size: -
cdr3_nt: TGCAGCGTTGAAAGAGGCTATGGCTACACCTTC
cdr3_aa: CSVERGYGYTF

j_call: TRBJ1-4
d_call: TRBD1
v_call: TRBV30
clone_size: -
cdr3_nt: TGTGCCTGGCGTCGGGACAGGGGGAATGAAAAACTGTTTTTT
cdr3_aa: CAWRRDRGNEKLFF

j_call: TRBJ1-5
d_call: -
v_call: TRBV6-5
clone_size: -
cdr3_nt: TGTGCCAGCAGTCTTAAGGGAGGTCAGCCCCAGCATTTT
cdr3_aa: CASSLKGGQPQHF

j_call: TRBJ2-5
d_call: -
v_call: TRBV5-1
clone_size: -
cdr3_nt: TGCGCCAGCAGCTCGGTCGGGGATCGGGAGACCCAGTACTTC
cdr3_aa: CASSSVGDRETQYF

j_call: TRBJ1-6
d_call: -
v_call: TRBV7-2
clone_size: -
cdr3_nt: TGTGCCAGCAGCCGTGGGGGGGCTACCTCCTATAATTCACCCCTCCACTTT
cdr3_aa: CASSRGGATSYNSPLHF